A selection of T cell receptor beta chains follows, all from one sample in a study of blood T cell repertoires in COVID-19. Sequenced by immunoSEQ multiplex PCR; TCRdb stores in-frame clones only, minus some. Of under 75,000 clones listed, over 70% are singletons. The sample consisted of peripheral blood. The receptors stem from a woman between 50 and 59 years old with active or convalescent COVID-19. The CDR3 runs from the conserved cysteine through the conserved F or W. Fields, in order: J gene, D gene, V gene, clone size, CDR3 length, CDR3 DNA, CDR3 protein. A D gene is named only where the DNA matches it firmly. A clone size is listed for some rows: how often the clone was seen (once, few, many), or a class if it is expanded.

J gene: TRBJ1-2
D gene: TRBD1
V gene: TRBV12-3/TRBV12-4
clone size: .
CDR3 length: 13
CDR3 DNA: TGTGCCAGCAGTTGGGACAGCAACTATGGCTACACCTTC
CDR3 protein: CASSWDSNYGYTF

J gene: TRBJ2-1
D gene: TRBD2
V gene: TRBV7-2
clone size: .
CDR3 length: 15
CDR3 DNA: TGTGCCAGCAGTACCGGGACTAGGGGATACAATGAGCAGTTCTTC
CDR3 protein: CASSTGTRGYNEQFF

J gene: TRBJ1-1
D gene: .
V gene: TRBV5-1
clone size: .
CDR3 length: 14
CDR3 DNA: TGCGCCAGCAGCTCCGACAGGATGAACACTGAAGCTTTCTTT
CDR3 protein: CASSSDRMNTEAFF

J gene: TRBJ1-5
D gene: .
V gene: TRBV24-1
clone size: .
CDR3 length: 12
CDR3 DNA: TGTGCCACCAGTGATTTGAGGCAGGGACAGCATTTT
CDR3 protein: CATSDLRQGQHF

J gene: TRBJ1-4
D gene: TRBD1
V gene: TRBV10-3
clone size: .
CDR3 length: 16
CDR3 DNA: TGTGCCATCAGTGTCGACAGGGGTGCAACTAATGAAAAACTGTTTTTT
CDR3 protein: CAISVDRGATNEKLFF

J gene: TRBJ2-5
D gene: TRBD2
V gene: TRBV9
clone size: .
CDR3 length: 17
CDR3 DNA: TGTGCCAGCAGCCTTTCACCACTAGCGGGAGGTCGGGAGACCCAGTACTTC
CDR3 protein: CASSLSPLAGGRETQYF

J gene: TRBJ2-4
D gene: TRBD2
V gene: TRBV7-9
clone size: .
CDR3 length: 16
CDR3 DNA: TGTGCCAGCAGCTTGGTGTCTAGCGGGAGTGAAAACATTCAGTACTTC
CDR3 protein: CASSLVSSGSENIQYF

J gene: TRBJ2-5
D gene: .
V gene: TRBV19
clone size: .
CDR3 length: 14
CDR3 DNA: TGTGCCAGTAGTATGTTTCCCAGTATGGAGACCCAGTACTTC
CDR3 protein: CASSMFPSMETQYF

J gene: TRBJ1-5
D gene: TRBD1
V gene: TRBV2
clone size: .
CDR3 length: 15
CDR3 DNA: TGTGCCAGCAGGGAAACAGGGGAACGTAGTCAGCCCCAGCATTTT
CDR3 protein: CASRETGERSQPQHF

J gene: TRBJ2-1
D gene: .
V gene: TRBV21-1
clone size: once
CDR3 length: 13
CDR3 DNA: TGTGCCAGCACGGACCGACAGGGTAATGAGCAGTTCTTC
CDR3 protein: CASTDRQGNEQFF

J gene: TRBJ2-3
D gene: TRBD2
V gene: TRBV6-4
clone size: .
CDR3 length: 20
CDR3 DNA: TGTGCCAGCAGTGAGAATAGAGGACTAGCGGGTTTATTTCGCACAGATACGCAGTATTTT
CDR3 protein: CASSENRGLAGLFRTDTQYF

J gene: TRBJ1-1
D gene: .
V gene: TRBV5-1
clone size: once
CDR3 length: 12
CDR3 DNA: TGCGCCAGCAGCGGCCTGAACACTGAAGCTTTCTTT
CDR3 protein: CASSGLNTEAFF

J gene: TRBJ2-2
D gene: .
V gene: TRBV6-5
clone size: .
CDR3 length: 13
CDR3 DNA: TGTGCCAGCAGTTACACCAGGACCGGGGAGCTGTTTTTT
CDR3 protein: CASSYTRTGELFF

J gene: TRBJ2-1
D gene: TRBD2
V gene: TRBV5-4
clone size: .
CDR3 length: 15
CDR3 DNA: TGTGCCAGCAGCTGGGGACTAGCGGGAGCCAATGAGCAGTTCTTC
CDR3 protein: CASSWGLAGANEQFF

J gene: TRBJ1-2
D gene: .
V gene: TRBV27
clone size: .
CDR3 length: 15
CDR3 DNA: TGTGCCAGCAGTCCACGACAGGTTGGGTTAGATGGCTACACCTTC
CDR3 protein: CASSPRQVGLDGYTF

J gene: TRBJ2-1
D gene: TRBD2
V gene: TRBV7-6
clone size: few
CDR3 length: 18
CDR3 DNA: TGTGCCAGCAGCTTAGCACCTAGCGGGAGCACCTCCTACAATGAGCAGTTCTTC
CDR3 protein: CASSLAPSGSTSYNEQFF

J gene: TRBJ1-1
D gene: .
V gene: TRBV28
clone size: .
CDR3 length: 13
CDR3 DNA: TGTGCCTCAGCTCTACGGGGGAACACTGAAGCTTTCTTT
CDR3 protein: CASALRGNTEAFF

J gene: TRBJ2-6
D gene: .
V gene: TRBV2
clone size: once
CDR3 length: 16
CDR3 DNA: TGTGCCAGCAGGCGAACAGGGTCCTCTGGGGCCAACGTCCTGACTTTC
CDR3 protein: CASRRTGSSGANVLTF

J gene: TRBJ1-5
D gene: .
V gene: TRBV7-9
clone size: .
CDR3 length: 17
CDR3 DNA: TGTGCCAGCAGCCTCGGACAGCCACTCCTTAGCAATCAGCCCCAGCATTTT
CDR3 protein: CASSLGQPLLSNQPQHF

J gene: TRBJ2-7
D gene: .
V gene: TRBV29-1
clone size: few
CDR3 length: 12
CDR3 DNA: TGCAGCGTTGCTACTGTCTCCTACGAGCAGTACTTC
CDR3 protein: CSVATVSYEQYF

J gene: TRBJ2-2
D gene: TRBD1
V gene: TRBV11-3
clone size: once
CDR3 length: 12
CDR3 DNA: TGTGCCAGCAGCACAGGACAGGGAGCGGTGTTTTTT
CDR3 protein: CASSTGQGAVFF

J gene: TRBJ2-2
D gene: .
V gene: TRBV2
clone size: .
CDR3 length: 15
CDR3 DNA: TGTGCCAGCAGTGTAGCGGCCGATGGCACCGGGGAGCTGTTTTTT
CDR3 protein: CASSVAADGTGELFF

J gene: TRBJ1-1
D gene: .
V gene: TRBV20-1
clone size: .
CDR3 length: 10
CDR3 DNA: TGCAGTGCTAGGAGGTATGAAGCTTTCTTT
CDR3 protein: CSARRYEAFF

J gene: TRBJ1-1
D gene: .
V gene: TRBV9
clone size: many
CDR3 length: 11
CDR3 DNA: TGTGCCAGCGTTCCCTACACTGAAGCTTTCTTT
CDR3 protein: CASVPYTEAFF

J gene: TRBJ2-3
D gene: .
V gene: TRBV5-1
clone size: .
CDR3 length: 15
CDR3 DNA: TGCGCCAGCAGCTTCGCAGGGTCTAGCACAGATACGCAGTATTTT
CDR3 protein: CASSFAGSSTDTQYF

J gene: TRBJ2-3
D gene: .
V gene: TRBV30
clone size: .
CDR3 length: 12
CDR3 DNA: TGTGCCTGGAGTTCGAGCTACGATACGCAGTATTTT
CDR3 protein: CAWSSSYDTQYF

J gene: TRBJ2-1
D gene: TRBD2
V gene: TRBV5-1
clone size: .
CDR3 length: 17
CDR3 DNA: TGCGCCAGCAGCTCGGGACTAGCGGTCCTCACCTACAATGAGCAGTTCTTC
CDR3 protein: CASSSGLAVLTYNEQFF

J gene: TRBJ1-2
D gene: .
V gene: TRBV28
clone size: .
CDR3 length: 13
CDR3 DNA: TGTGCCAGCTACGACCGGGTAAACTATGGCTACACCTTC
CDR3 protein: CASYDRVNYGYTF

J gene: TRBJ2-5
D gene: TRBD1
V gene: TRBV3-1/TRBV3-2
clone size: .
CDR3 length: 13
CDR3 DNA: TGTGCCAGCAGCCAGGGGACAGAAGAGACCCAGTACTTC
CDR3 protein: CASSQGTEETQYF

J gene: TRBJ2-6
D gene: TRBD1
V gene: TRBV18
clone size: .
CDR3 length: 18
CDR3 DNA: TGTGCCAGCTCACCACGGGGACAGGGTGTACTGGGGGCCAACGTCCTGACTTTC
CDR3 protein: CASSPRGQGVLGANVLTF

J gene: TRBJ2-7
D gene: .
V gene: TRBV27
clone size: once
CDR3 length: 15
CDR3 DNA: TGTGCCAGCAGAACCCCATCTCCGACAGCCTACGAGCAGTACTTC
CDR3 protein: CASRTPSPTAYEQYF

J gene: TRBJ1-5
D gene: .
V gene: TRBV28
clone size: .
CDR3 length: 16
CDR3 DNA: TGTGCCAGCAGTTTTGCTGACTCTTATAGCAATCAGCCCCAGCATTTT
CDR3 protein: CASSFADSYSNQPQHF

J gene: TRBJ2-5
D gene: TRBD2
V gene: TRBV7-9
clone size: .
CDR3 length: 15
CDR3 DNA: TGTGCCAGCAGCCCGACTAGCGGGAGATTGGAGACCCAGTACTTC
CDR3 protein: CASSPTSGRLETQYF

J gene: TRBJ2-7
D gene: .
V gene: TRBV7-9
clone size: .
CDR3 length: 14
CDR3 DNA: TGTGCCAGCAGATCCGGCACAGGAGCCTACGAGCAGTACTTC
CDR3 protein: CASRSGTGAYEQYF